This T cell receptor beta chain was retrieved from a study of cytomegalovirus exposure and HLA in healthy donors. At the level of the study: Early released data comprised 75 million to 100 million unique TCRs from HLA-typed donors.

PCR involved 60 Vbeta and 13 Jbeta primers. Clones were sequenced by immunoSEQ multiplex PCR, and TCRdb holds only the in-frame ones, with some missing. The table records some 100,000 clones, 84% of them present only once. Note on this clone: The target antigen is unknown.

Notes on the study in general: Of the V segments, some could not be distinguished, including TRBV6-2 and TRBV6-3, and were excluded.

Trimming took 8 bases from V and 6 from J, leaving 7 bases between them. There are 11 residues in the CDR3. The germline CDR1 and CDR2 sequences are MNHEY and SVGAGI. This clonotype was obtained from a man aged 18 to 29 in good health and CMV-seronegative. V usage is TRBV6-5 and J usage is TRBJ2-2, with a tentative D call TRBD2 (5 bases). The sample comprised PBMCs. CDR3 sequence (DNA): TGTGCCAGCCGGGGTGCCGGGGAGCTGTTTTTT. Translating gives CASRGAGELFF.